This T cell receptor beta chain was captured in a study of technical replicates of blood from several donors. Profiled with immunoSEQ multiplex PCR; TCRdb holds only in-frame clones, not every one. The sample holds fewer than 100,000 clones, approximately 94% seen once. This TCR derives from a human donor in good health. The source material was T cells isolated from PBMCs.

CDR3 DNA: TGTGCCAGCAGTGACCCAGCGGGGAGTAACAACAATGAGCAGTTCTTC. Residues: CASSDPAGSNNNEQFF. This sequence joins TRBV6-4 and TRBJ2-1, with 7 bases lining up with TRBD2. Losses at the gene ends were 2 bases for V and 5 bases for J; bases not matched to a gene: 9. The CDR3 runs 16 residues. The germline gives CDR1 MRHNA, CDR2 SNTAGT.